This T cell receptor (beta chain) derives from a study of response to subunit inactivated influenza vaccine (dated by TCRdb to 2017 to 2018). About the study as a whole: Deep quantitative profiling of the T cell receptor repertoire was used in the study to follow responses to a trivalent subunit inactivated influenza vaccine. General study outcomes and caveats: It was suggested by the authors that each seasonal influenza vaccination may recruit only a limited number of new T cells.

This clonotype occurred a few times. Its antigen is currently not known. Base-call qualities are not available, and no considerably larger clone is one nucleotide away. The library was prepared using RT-PCR. Instrument used: Illumina HiSeq 2500. In TCRdb, the public reads were trimmed at Q25 with fastp and aligned with MiXCR, with productive beta chains retained. Each CDR3 protein gets just one entry, which takes the most common genes and DNA from the rows behind it. This sample is represented by 550,000 to 800,000 distinct CDR3 sequences; around 14% of them were singletons. More than 9% of the sample is held by the ten biggest clonotypes. Cut back by 4 bases and 7 bases, the V and J ends lie 10 bases apart. The CDR3 starts with the cysteine, ends with the phenylalanine, and has 12 residues. Only the CDR3 region is kept as DNA, spanning 36 bases read in frame from base 1.

The TCR was taken from a man aged 50 or older who received an inactivated influenza vaccine. Donor details come from another sample of the same person, matched by shared clones. The V and J segments used are TRBV12-3 or TRBV12-4 and TRBJ1-1; tentative D gene TRBD1, with 5 bases matching. Material: PBMCs from blood, obtained less than 13 days after vaccination. For the CDR3, the sequence is CASSSPGLEAFF. At the DNA level, the sequence is TGTGCCAGCAGTTCGCCGGGACTTGAAGCTTTCTTT.